A single sample is the source of the 5 T cell receptor beta chains below, sequenced in a study of T-cell reconstitution after alpha-beta-depleted transplantation in children. This sample's TCRbeta library carried unique molecular identifier barcodes. MiXCR was run by TCRdb on the PCR reads, yielding one entry per CDR3 protein. The profile shows tens of thousands of distinct CDR3 sequences, about 5% of them singletons. This specimen was PBMCs, mostly from graft donor cells, taken 60 days after TCRalphabeta/CD19-depleted stem cell transplant. These receptors came from a female patient between 2 and 15 years old who had a stem cell transplant for aplastic anemia, so the T cells may come from the graft donor.

This chain connects TRBV19 to TRBJ2-2, with 7 nucleotides matching TRBD2. Trimming took 3 bases from V and 4 from J; bases not matched to a gene: 8. The CDR3 is made up of 16 amino acids. CDR1 is LNHDA and CDR2 is SQIVND in the germline V gene (reference sequence). CDR3 coding DNA: TGTGCCAGTAGTATGGCCGGGACTATTTCCACCGGGGAGCTGTTTTTT. Its translation: CASSMAGTISTGELFF.

This clonotype was seen many times. This chain connects TRBV20-1 to TRBJ1-6; D remains ambiguous. In germline, CDR1 is DFQATT, CDR2 SNEGSKA (reference sequence). The CDR3 loop spans 16 amino acids. V was trimmed by 0 bases and J by 3 bases, leaving 12 bases between them. The CDR3 DNA reads as TGCAGTGCTAGAGATACGGGGAAGGGCTATAATTCACCCCTCCACTTT. Translating gives CSARDTGKGYNSPLHF.

This clonotype was counted only a few times. The rearrangement joins TRBV7-9 to TRBJ1-5, with D unclear. V dropped 5 bases and J dropped 2 bases, with 10 bases sitting between them. Germline CDR1 and CDR2: SEHNR and FQNEAQ (reference sequence). CDR3 length equals 14 residues. CDR3 amino acids: CASSQSGGNQPQHF. The DNA for the CDR3 is TGTGCCAGCAGCCAATCTGGGGGCAATCAGCCCCAGCATTTT.

This clonotype was seen a handful of times. The chain employs TRBV5-1 and TRBJ2-1; D might be TRBD2 (6 bases). This CDR3 contains 14 residues. V was cut by 0 bases and J by 6 bases, with 10 bases left in between. Germline V CDR1 and CDR2: SGHRS, YFSETQ. The CDR3 bases are TGCGCCAGCAGCTTGGGGACTATGATCAATGAGCAGTTCTTC. The encoded protein is CASSLGTMINEQFF.

This clonotype was seen ten or more times. The rearrangement links TRBV2 to TRBJ1-5; no firm D call. CDR3 length equals 15 residues. Trimming stripped 4 bases from V and 6 bases from J, with 16 bases between. Germline V gene data show CDR1 as SNHLY and CDR2 as FYNNEI. The chain's CDR3 is CASSVSYLTGQPQHF. CDR3 bases: TGTGCCAGCAGTGTATCGTACCTAACCGGTCAGCCCCAGCATTTT.